The 8 T cell receptor beta chains below all came from one sample that was sequenced in a study of cytomegalovirus exposure and HLA in healthy donors. The PCR was carried out with 60 Vbeta primers and 13 Jbeta primers. TCRdb's copy holds only in-frame clones and misses some; the assay was immunoSEQ multiplex PCR. Altogether about 170,000 clones are present, about three quarters being singletons, with the ten largest covering about 1.6%. Input material: PBMCs. The receptors were sampled from a girl between 10 and 17 years old in good health and CMV-seronegative.

V is TRBV4-1 and J is TRBJ1-1; 8 bases map to TRBD1. V shed 0 bases, J shed 10 bases, and the junction held 10 bases outside the gene matches. CDR3 length equals 15 residues. Germline CDR1 is MGHRA and CDR2 is YSYEKL. CDR3 in DNA: TGCGCCAGCAGCCAAGAGGTGGCAGGGGGCTATAGAGCTTTCTTT. Its protein product is CASSQEVAGGYRAFF.

This clone was counted once. CDR3 nucleotide sequence: TGTGCCAGCAGCACGGGGGGAGGCCCGGCCAATGAGCAGTTCTTC. Its translation is CASSTGGGPANEQFF. The chain combines TRBV7-3 with TRBJ2-1; 7 nucleotides match TRBD2. From germline, CDR1 is SGHTA and CDR2 FQGTGA. J was trimmed by 6 bases and V by 5 bases; bases with no gene match: 10. The CDR3 loop spans 15 amino acids. Using reference TRBV7-3 and TRBJ2-1 for the parts outside the CDR3, the full variable domain is GAGVSQTPSNKVTEKGKYVELRCDPISGHTALYWYRQSLGQGPEFLIYFQGTGAADDSGLPNDRFFAVRPEGSVSTLKIQRTERGDSAVYLCASSTGGGPANEQFFGPGTRLTVL.

The J gene is TRBJ2-7, the V gene TRBV29-1; 7 bases fit TRBD1. The CDR3 is 12 residues long. V lost 4 bases to trimming and J lost 6 bases; unmatched junction nucleotides: 6. The germline V gene encodes CDR1 SQVTM and CDR2 ANQGSEA. CDR3 in DNA: TGCAGCGTTGTCCAGGGGGAAGGCGAGCAGTACTTC. It encodes CSVVQGEGEQYF.

The rearrangement links TRBV4-2 to TRBJ1-6, with D unresolved. CDR3 length: 15 amino acids. Trimming left V 3 bases short and J 8 bases short, with 14 bases between. Germline V gene data show CDR1 as LGHNA and CDR2 as YNFKEQ. In DNA, the CDR3 is TGTGCCAGCAGCCAGGAGGCAGTTAGTGATTCACCCCTCCACTTT. This encodes CASSQEAVSDSPLHF.

This chain links TRBV4-1 with TRBJ1-5; 8 nucleotides agree with TRBD1. The germline V gene has CDR1 MGHRA and CDR2 YSYEKL. The junction had 9 bases not matched to a gene; V was cut back by 3 bases and J by 2 bases. This CDR3 region has 17 residues. The CDR3 loop reads CASSHTRDRGRNQPQHF. CDR3 sequence (DNA): TGCGCCAGCAGCCACACCCGAGACAGGGGCCGCAATCAGCCCCAGCATTTT.

This sequence joins TRBV6-6 and TRBJ1-4, with TRBD1 matching 9 bases. The CDR3 spans 14 residues. Germline values: CDR1 MNHNY, CDR2 SVGAGI (reference sequence). V dropped 6 bases and J dropped 8; count of bases not matched to a gene: 7. CDR3 in amino acids: CASSSGQGAEKLFF. The CDR3 DNA follows: TGTGCCAGCAGCTCGGGACAGGGAGCGGAAAAACTGTTTTTT.

This chain links TRBV30 with TRBJ1-2, with 7 positions matching TRBD1. This CDR3 is 12 amino acids long. The V gene's germline CDR1 is GTSNPN and CDR2 SVGIG (reference sequence). The V segment lost 1 base and the J segment 6 bases; nucleotides outside the gene matches: 2. The CDR3 DNA is TGTGCCTGGAGTGACAGGGGCGATGGCTACACCTTC. Its translation: CAWSDRGDGYTF. The full variable domain, in which reference TRBV30 and TRBJ1-2 provide the parts outside the CDR3, is SQTIHQWPATLVQPVGSPLSLECTVEGTSNPNLYWYRQAAGRGLQLLFYSVGIGQISSEVPQNLSASRPQDRQFILSSKKLLLSDSGFYLCAWSDRGDGYTFGSGTRLTVV.

The rearrangement joins TRBV6-1 to TRBJ2-1, with D perhaps matching TRBD1 (6 bases). Trimming removed 8 bases from V and 6 bases from J, with 20 bases in between. This CDR3 has 15 residues. CDR1 MNHNS and CDR2 SASEGT come from the germline V gene. CDR3 DNA sequence: TGTGCCAGCGGTTGGGGGCAGTCTATTATCAATGAGCAGTTCTTC. Its protein is CASGWGQSIINEQFF.